Listed below are T cell receptor beta chains from one sample, sequenced in a study of beta chain features in type 1 diabetes. The table came from immunoSEQ multiplex PCR; TCRdb's copy has only in-frame clones and leaves some out. Of more than 250,000 clones detected, 20% appear once; the ten largest clones hold 0.028%. Sequenced: naive CD4+ T cells from blood. The receptor set was obtained from a woman in her thirties or forties with type 1 diabetes. CDR3s include the opening cysteine and the closing phenylalanine or tryptophan. D genes are given only for firm matches. Expanded clones get a size class; other rows say once, few or many, or leave the size out.

d_call: TRBD2
j_call: TRBJ2-3
clone_size: .
v_call: TRBV28
cdr3_aa: CASSLAGVRSDTQYF
cdr3_nt: TGTGCCAGCAGTTTAGCGGGAGTTCGGTCAGATACGCAGTATTTT

d_call: .
j_call: TRBJ2-3
clone_size: .
v_call: TRBV9
cdr3_aa: CASSNRGIGDTQYF
cdr3_nt: TGTGCCAGCAGCAACCGCGGGATTGGAGATACGCAGTATTTT

d_call: .
j_call: TRBJ2-1
clone_size: .
v_call: TRBV28
cdr3_aa: CASSSVLDEQFF
cdr3_nt: TGTGCCAGCAGTTCTGTCTTAGATGAGCAGTTCTTC

d_call: .
j_call: TRBJ2-2
clone_size: .
v_call: TRBV10-3
cdr3_aa: CAISGTAGELFF
cdr3_nt: TGTGCCATCAGTGGGACTGCCGGGGAGCTGTTTTTT

d_call: TRBD1
j_call: TRBJ2-1
clone_size: .
v_call: TRBV19
cdr3_aa: CASTPGQTYNEQFF
cdr3_nt: TGTGCCAGTACCCCGGGACAGACCTACAATGAGCAGTTCTTC

d_call: .
j_call: TRBJ2-7
clone_size: .
v_call: TRBV6-6
cdr3_aa: CASSYRAGLDEQYF
cdr3_nt: TGTGCCAGCAGTTACAGGGCGGGACTCGACGAGCAGTACTTC

d_call: .
j_call: TRBJ2-3
clone_size: few
v_call: TRBV10-3
cdr3_aa: CAISEPDWYTDTQYF
cdr3_nt: TGTGCCATCAGTGAACCGGACTGGTACACAGATACGCAGTATTTT

d_call: TRBD1
j_call: TRBJ1-5
clone_size: few
v_call: TRBV28
cdr3_aa: CASSSGQPLQPQHF
cdr3_nt: TGTGCCAGCAGTTCGGGACAGCCCCTTCAGCCCCAGCATTTT

d_call: TRBD1
j_call: TRBJ2-1
clone_size: .
v_call: TRBV28
cdr3_aa: CASSSGGDYNEQFF
cdr3_nt: TGTGCCAGCAGTTCAGGGGGCGACTACAATGAGCAGTTCTTC

d_call: .
j_call: TRBJ1-1
clone_size: few
v_call: TRBV7-9
cdr3_aa: CASSPGGNTEAFF
cdr3_nt: TGTGCCAGCAGCCCGGGAGGGAACACTGAAGCTTTCTTT